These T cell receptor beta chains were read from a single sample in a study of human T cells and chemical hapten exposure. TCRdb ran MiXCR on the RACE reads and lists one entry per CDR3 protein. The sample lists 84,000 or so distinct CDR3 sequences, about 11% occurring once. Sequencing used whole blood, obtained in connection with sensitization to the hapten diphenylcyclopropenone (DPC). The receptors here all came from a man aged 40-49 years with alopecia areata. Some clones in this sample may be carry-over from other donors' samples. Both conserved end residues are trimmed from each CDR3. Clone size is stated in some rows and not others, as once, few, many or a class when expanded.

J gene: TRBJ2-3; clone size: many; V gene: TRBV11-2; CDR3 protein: ASTFTDTQY
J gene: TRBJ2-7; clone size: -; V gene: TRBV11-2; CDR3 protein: ASSLDQGWQY
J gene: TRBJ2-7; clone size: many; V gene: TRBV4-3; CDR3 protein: ASSQDNSGAYEQY
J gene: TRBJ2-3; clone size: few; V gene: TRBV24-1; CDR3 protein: ATSDTGQSTDTQY
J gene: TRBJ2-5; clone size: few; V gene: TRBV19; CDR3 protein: ARLLDVVEETQY
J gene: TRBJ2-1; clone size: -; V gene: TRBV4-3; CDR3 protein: ASSQAGLAGGYEQF
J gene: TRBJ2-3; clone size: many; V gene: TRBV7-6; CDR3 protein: ASSFRTGGTDTQY
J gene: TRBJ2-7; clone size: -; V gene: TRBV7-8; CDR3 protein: ASKRTQGLREQY
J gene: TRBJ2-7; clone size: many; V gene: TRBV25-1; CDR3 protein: ASSEFRGTLAYEQY
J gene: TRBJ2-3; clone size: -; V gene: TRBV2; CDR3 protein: ASSEAVGRHTQY
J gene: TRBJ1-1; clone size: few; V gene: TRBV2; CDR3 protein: ASKRTGRNTEAF
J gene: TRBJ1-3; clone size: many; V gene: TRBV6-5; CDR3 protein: ASSLKGAGGNTIY
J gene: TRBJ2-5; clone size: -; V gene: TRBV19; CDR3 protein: ASSRASGSFEETQY
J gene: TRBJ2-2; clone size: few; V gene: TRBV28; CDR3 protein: ASSLGALNTGELF
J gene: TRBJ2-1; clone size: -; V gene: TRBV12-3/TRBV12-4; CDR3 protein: ASILRLADQNEQF
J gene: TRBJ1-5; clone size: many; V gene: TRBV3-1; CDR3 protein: ASSQDGGQGQPQH
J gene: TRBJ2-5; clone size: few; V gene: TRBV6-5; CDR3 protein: ASSYSYGRETQY
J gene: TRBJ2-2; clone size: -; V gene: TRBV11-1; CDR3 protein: ASSFRLGAGELF
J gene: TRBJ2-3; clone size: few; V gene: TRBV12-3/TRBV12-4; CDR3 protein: ASSLPPQDTQY
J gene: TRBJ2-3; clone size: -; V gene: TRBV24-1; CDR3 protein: ATGDRVAVTDTQY
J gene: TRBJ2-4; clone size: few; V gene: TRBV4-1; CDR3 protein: ASSHEGGEAKNIQY
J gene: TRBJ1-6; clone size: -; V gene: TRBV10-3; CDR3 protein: AISELDIRDNSPLH
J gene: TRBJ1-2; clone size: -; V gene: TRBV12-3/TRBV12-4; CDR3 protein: ASRSGDRGGRDGYT
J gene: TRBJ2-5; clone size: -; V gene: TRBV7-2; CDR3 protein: ASSLGLETQY
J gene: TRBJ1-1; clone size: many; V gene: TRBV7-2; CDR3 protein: ASSLIRRMSTEAF
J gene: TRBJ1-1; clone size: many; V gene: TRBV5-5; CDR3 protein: ASSSPLEGNTEAF
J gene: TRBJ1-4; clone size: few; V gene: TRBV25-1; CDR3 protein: ASSPPGTLGREKLF
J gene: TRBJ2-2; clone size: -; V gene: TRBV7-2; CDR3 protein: ASSLGGTGGVGELF
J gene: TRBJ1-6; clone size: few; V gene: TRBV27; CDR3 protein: ASSKAHNSPLH
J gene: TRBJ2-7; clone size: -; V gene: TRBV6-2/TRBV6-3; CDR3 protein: ATQREGLREQY
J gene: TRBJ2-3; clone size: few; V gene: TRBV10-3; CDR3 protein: ASPSGEGTDTQY
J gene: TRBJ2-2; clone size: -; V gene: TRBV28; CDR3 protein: ASSYTGELF
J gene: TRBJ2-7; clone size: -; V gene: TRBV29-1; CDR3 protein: SALGGVTGGFYEQY
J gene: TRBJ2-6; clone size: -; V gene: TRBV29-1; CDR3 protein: SVETSGESGANVLT
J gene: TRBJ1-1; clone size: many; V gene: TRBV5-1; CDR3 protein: ASSSLSGGNTEAF
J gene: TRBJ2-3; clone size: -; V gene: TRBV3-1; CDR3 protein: ASSPETSGRTDTQY
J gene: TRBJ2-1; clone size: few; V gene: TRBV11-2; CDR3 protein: ASSTRTSYNEQF
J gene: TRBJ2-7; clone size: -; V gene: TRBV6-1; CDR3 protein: ASSLAGDGRYEQY
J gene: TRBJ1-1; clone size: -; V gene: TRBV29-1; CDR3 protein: SATIGQPAF
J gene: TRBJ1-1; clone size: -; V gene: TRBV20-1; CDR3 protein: SARDSPEAF
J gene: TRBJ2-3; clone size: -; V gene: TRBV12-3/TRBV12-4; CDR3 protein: ASSLSAADTQY
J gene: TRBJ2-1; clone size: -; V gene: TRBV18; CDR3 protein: ASSPGQGAYNEQF
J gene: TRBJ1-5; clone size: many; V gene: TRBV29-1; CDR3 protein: SVQEEARNQPQH
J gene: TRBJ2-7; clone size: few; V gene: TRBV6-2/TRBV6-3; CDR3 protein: ASSSTLVEQY
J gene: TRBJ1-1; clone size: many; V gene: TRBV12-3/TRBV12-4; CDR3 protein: ASSLKGGTEAF
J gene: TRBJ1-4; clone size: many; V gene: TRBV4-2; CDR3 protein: ASSSMGEKLF
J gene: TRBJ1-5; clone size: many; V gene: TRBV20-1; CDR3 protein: SARDSFGSLGNQPQH
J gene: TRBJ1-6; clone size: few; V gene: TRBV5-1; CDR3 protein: ASSSVQGRPLH
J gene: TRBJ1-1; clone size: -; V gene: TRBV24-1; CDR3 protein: ATPTLRQAAEAF
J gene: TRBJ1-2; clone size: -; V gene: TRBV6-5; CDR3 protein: ASSFRAFDPTDGYT
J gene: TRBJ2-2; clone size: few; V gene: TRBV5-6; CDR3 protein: ASSLAPDTGELF
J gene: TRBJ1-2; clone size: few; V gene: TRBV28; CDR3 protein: ASSYFSTGGGLQYLYGYT
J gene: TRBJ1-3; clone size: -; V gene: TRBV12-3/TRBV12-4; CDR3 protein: AGLAGSGNTIY
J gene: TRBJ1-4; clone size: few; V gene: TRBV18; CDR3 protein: ASSQMNEKLF
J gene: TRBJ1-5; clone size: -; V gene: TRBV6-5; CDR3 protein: ASSYSGGSNNQPQH
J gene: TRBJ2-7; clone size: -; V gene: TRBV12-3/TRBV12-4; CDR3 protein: ASSLLRGGEQY
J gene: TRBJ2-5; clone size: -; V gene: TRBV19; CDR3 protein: ASSPLGQEETQY